The 23 T cell receptor beta chains given below trace back to one sample, sequenced in a study of blood T cell repertoires in COVID-19. The repertoire was sequenced with immunoSEQ multiplex PCR; TCRdb's copy has only in-frame clones and lacks some. The sample holds some 70,000 clones, around 89% seen once. The specimen sequenced was peripheral blood. These receptors were collected from a man aged 55-75 years with acute or convalescent COVID-19.

The genes are TRBV5-1 and TRBJ2-1, with 9 positions matching TRBD1. CDR3 length: 15 residues. The junction had 3 bases not matched to a gene; V was cut back by 0 bases and J by 5 bases. In germline, CDR1 is SGHRS, CDR2 YFSETQ. The CDR3 DNA reads as TGCGCCAGCAGCTTGGATGGGACAGGGAACAATGAGCAGTTCTTC. This translates into CASSLDGTGNNEQFF.

The V gene is TRBV12-3 or TRBV12-4, the J gene TRBJ2-7, with D unresolved. Trimming removed 3 bases at V and 3 bases at J, with 6 bases between. The CDR3 length is 12 residues. CDR3 coding DNA: TGTGCCAGCAGTTTTCAGTACTACGAGCAGTACTTC. Translating gives CASSFQYYEQYF.

The chain has TRBV5-1 and TRBJ2-7, with 7 bases lining up with TRBD1. The V segment lost 4 bases and the J segment 4 bases; nucleotides outside the gene matches: 11. There are 15 residues in the CDR3. The germline V gene has CDR1 SGHRS and CDR2 YFSETQ. For the CDR3, the DNA is TGCGCCAGCAGCGTAAATTCCGGGACAGTATACGAGCAGTACTTC. It yields the protein CASSVNSGTVYEQYF.

The rearrangement uses TRBV5-1 and TRBJ1-3; no reliable D call. The CDR3 extends over 16 amino acids. CDR1 and CDR2 (germline): SGHRS, YFSETQ. V lost 0 bases, J lost 0 bases, and 10 bases lay in between. CDR3 sequence reads: CASSLAPDSSGNTIYF. CDR3 nucleotide sequence: TGCGCCAGCAGCTTGGCCCCGGACTCCTCTGGAAACACCATATATTTT.

This clone is a singleton in its sample. DNA of the CDR3: TGTGCCAGCAGCTTAGCTCACGAGCAGTACTTC. It is translated as CASSLAHEQYF. The chain uses TRBV11-2 and TRBJ2-7, with no clear D. Germline loops: CDR1 SGHAT, CDR2 FQNNGV. V was shortened by 1 base and J by 5 bases, with 3 bases between the two germline ends. This CDR3 region has 11 residues. The full variable domain, with the rest looked up from reference TRBV11-2 and TRBJ2-7, is EAGVAQSPRYKIIEKRQSVAFWCNPISGHATLYWYQQILGQGPKLLIQFQNNGVVDDSQLPKDRFSAERLKGVDSTLKIQPAKLEDSAVYLCASSLAHEQYFGPGTRLTVT.

The chain employs TRBV7-8 and TRBJ2-2; 9 bases match TRBD2. The CDR3 consists of 16 residues. V was clipped by 7 bases and J by 4 bases; unmatched bases: 10. Per germline, CDR1 SGHVS and CDR2 FQNEAQ. CDR3 residues: CASTNRASGTTGELFF. Here the CDR3 DNA reads TGTGCCAGCACCAATAGGGCTAGCGGGACCACCGGGGAGCTGTTTTTT.

The gene calls are TRBV24-1 and TRBJ2-2; the match to TRBD1 covers 10 bases. The CDR3 spans 17 residues. V lost 4 bases, J lost 5 bases, and 9 bases stayed unmatched. Germline lookup yields CDR1 KGHDR and CDR2 SFDVKD. DNA for the CDR3: TGTGCCACCAGTGACCTCCGGGACAGGGGAGGAACCGGGGAGCTGTTTTTT. Its translation: CATSDLRDRGGTGELFF.

This clone was recorded a few times. The chain employs TRBV15 and TRBJ1-5, with D tentatively TRBD1 (5 bases). Germline lookup yields CDR1 LNHNV and CDR2 YYDKDF (reference sequence). The V end lost 5 bases, the J end lost 0 bases, and 8 bases lay between the germline ends. This CDR3 is 14 amino acids long. CDR3 bases: TGTGCCACCAGCGACAGTTATAGCAATCAGCCCCAGCATTTT. As protein: CATSDSYSNQPQHF.

V and J are TRBV19 and TRBJ1-2; 10 nucleotides align to TRBD1. Looked up from germline, CDR1 is LNHDA and CDR2 is SQIVND (reference sequence). The CDR3 covers 17 residues. Germline trimming cut 4 bases from V and 4 bases from J; bases unmatched to any gene: 12. The CDR3 DNA reads TGTGCCAGTAGTAAATCGGGACAGGGGACCTCCGGCTATGGCTACACCTTC. It codes for CASSKSGQGTSGYGYTF.

V is TRBV29-1 and J is TRBJ2-2, with a weak D call TRBD1 (6 bases). Trimming took 7 bases from V and 3 from J, leaving 15 bases between them. The length of the CDR3 is 14 residues. Germline CDR1 is SQVTM and CDR2 is ANQGSEA. The chain's CDR3 is CSARGQFDTGELFF. CDR3 bases: TGCAGCGCCAGAGGACAGTTTGACACCGGGGAGCTGTTTTTT.

The chain recombines TRBV28 with TRBJ2-5; the match to TRBD1 covers 7 bases. The ends lost 5 bases at V and 4 bases at J; junction bases unmatched: 10. CDR3 length: 15 amino acids. The germline CDR1 and CDR2 sequences are MDHEN and SYDVKM. The CDR3 DNA reads as TGTGCCAGCAGTAGGGCAGGGGGTCTTTTAGAGACCCAGTACTTC. Amino acids: CASSRAGGLLETQYF.

This chain links TRBV29-1 with TRBJ1-1; 7 bases line up with TRBD1. Germline values: CDR1 SQVTM, CDR2 ANQGSEA. With V trimmed by 5 bases and J by 4 bases, 10 bases remained unmatched. This CDR3 has 14 residues. As DNA, the CDR3 is TGCAGCGTTCGGGCGACAGGGAGCGGCACTGAAGCTTTCTTT. Its protein product is CSVRATGSGTEAFF.

This sequence joins TRBV5-1 and TRBJ2-5; 9 bases fit TRBD1. The CDR3 is 15 residues long. Germline CDR1 is SGHRS and CDR2 is YFSETQ. The V and J ends lost 2 bases and 7 bases, in that order; junction bases with no gene match: 9. DNA for the CDR3: TGCGCCAGCAGCTTAGACAGGGGGTATCGGGCGACCCAGTACTTC. It encodes CASSLDRGYRATQYF.

The chain uses TRBV13 and TRBJ2-1; D gene unclear. Germline V lookup: CDR1 PRHDT, CDR2 FYEKMQ (reference sequence). Trimming removed 4 bases from V and 10 bases from J, with 8 bases in between. The CDR3 contains 11 residues. CDR3 amino acids: CASSSFYEQFF. In DNA form, the CDR3 reads TGTGCCAGCAGCTCGTTCTACGAGCAGTTCTTC.

The rearrangement joins TRBV11-2 to TRBJ1-1; D is uncertain. Looked up from germline, CDR1 is SGHAT and CDR2 is FQNNGV. The CDR3 spans 14 residues. Trimming took off 7 bases at V and 6 bases at J, with 18 bases between the two ends. CDR3 residues: CASTSKAGSSEAFF. CDR3 DNA sequence: TGTGCCAGCACCTCAAAGGCAGGCAGCTCTGAAGCTTTCTTT.

A single count supports this clone. The chain carries TRBV5-6 and TRBJ2-7; 8 bases match TRBD1. The CDR3 has 15 amino acids. Germline CDR1 SGHDT, CDR2 YYEEEE. J was trimmed by 4 bases and V by 4 bases; bases with no gene match: 10. The CDR3 loop is CASSARTGSSYEQYF. In DNA form, the CDR3 reads TGTGCCAGCAGCGCGAGGACAGGGTCCAGTTACGAGCAGTACTTC.

This sequence joins TRBV7-3 and TRBJ2-1, with 7 positions matching TRBD1. The CDR3 is 15 amino acids. Germline V CDR1 and CDR2: SGHTA, FQGTGA. The junction had 16 bases not matched to a gene; V was cut back by 5 bases and J by 12 bases. In DNA form, the CDR3 reads TGTGCCAGCAGCCAACCGGGACAGCCCTCCTCGGGGCAGTTCTTC. The encoded protein is CASSQPGQPSSGQFF.

J is TRBJ1-1 and V is TRBV19; D gene uncertain. Germline CDR1 LNHDA, CDR2 SQIVND (reference sequence). The CDR3 loop spans 15 amino acids. Trimming pared 5 bases from V and 2 bases from J, leaving 15 bases between. CDR3 coding DNA: TGTGCCAGTAGTTCCCAACCGGCGGTAAACACTGAAGCTTTCTTT. This gives the protein CASSSQPAVNTEAFF. The complete variable domain, with remaining parts taken from reference TRBV19 and TRBJ1-1, reads DGGITQSPKYLFRKEGQNVTLSCEQNLNHDAMYWYRQDPGQGLRLIYYSQIVNDFQKGDIAEGYSVSREKKESFPLTVTSAQKNPTAFYLCASSSQPAVNTEAFFGQGTRLTVV.

The V call is TRBV27, the J call TRBJ2-1; 11 bases align to TRBD2. The germline CDR1 and CDR2 sequences are MNHEY and SMNVEV (reference sequence). The CDR3 runs to 15 residues. Trimming cost V 3 bases and J 7 bases; bases outside gene matches: 5. The CDR3 protein is CASSFSGRAVNEQFF. CDR3 DNA sequence: TGTGCCAGCAGTTTTAGCGGGAGGGCAGTAAATGAGCAGTTCTTC.

This clone was seen just once. The V and J genes are TRBV3-1 (or the pseudogene TRBV3-2) and TRBJ2-2, with a tentative D call TRBD2 (6 bases). CDR1 LGHDT and CDR2 YNNKEL come from the germline V gene (reference sequence). The V end was cut by 0 bases, the J end by 8 bases, with 13 bases between. The CDR3 spans 15 residues. The CDR3 is CASSQDGLAPGELFF. Here the CDR3 DNA reads TGTGCCAGCAGCCAAGATGGGCTAGCGCCTGGGGAGCTGTTTTTT.

J is TRBJ2-3 and V is TRBV3-1 (or the pseudogene TRBV3-2), with TRBD2 matching 14 bases. The CDR3 extends over 16 amino acids. Germline CDR1 LGHDT, CDR2 YNNKEL (reference sequence). Trimming cost V 4 bases and J 4 bases; bases outside gene matches: 4. CDR3 loop: CASSLRTSGGPDTQYF. CDR3 DNA sequence: TGTGCCAGCAGCCTTCGGACTAGCGGGGGGCCAGATACGCAGTATTTT.

This chain joins TRBV29-1 and TRBJ1-2; D call uncertain. V was cut by 1 base and J by 2 bases, with 5 bases left in between. CDR1 SQVTM and CDR2 ANQGSEA come from the germline V gene. The CDR3 is 12 residues long. The CDR3, as DNA: TGCAGCGTTGAAGGCAGGAACTATGGCTACACCTTC. Residues: CSVEGRNYGYTF.

This rearrangement joins TRBV19 to TRBJ2-7, with D possibly TRBD1 on 6 matching bases. V gave up 3 bases and J gave up 6 bases, with 15 bases separating them. The CDR3 runs to 14 residues. Germline lookup yields CDR1 LNHDA and CDR2 SQIVND (reference sequence). CDR3 nucleotide sequence: TGTGCCAGTAGTATTGCTCAGGGGATTGGCGAGCAGTACTTC. Protein product: CASSIAQGIGEQYF.